These 24 T cell receptor beta chains originate from one sample sequenced in a study of T cell clonotyping in hematopoietic cell transplantation. Profiled with immunoSEQ multiplex PCR; TCRdb holds only in-frame clones, not every one. The sample yields roughly 13,000 clones, 90% seen once. Sample: peripheral blood mononuclear cells. The receptor set was obtained from a man younger than 40 in good health. Some clones in this sample may be carry-over from other donors' samples.

V gene TRBV9 combines with J gene TRBJ1-2; 7 nucleotides line up with TRBD1. The CDR3 length is 13 residues. Germline CDR1 is SGDLS and CDR2 is YYNGEE. The junction had 4 bases not matched to a gene; V was cut back by 3 bases and J by 5 bases. The CDR3 nucleotides read TGTGCCAGCAGCGAAGCACAGGGGTATGGCTACACCTTC. Its translation is CASSEAQGYGYTF.

The chain links TRBV10-3 to TRBJ2-1; the D gene is possibly TRBD2 (6 bases). Deletions cut 3 bases from V and 10 bases from J, with 19 bases between. The germline V gene has CDR1 ENHRY and CDR2 SYGVKD. This CDR3 has 15 residues. This CDR3 is CAISDSGGAVREQFF. The CDR3 DNA sequence: TGTGCCATCAGTGACAGTGGCGGGGCTGTTCGGGAGCAGTTCTTC.

The chain recombines TRBV5-1 with TRBJ2-2; the D gene is possibly TRBD2 (5 bases). Trimming took off 4 bases at V and 4 bases at J, with 20 bases between the two ends. The CDR3 is 17 residues long. The germline V gene encodes CDR1 SGHRS and CDR2 YFSETQ. CDR3 nucleotide sequence: TGCGCCAGCAGCCCACGGGGTAACGTAGCGAGCACCGGGGAGCTGTTTTTT. It encodes CASSPRGNVASTGELFF.

The rearrangement links TRBV29-1 to TRBJ2-7; 7 nucleotides align to TRBD1. Per germline, CDR1 SQVTM and CDR2 ANQGSEA. This CDR3 has 14 amino acids. Trimming removed 4 bases from V and 7 bases from J; junction bases left unmatched: 13. CDR3: CSVGADRASREQYF. DNA for the CDR3: TGCAGCGTTGGAGCCGACAGGGCCTCCAGGGAGCAGTACTTC.

This chain connects TRBV19 to TRBJ2-5; TRBD1 aligns across 8 bases. With V trimmed by 1 base and J by 3 bases, 4 bases remained unmatched. The CDR3 extends over 15 amino acids. From germline, CDR1 is LNHDA and CDR2 SQIVND (reference sequence). The CDR3 protein is CASSIVWTGKETQYF. The CDR3 coding sequence is TGTGCCAGTAGTATAGTGTGGACAGGGAAAGAGACCCAGTACTTC. Full variable domain (missing parts from reference TRBV19 and TRBJ2-5): DGGITQSPKYLFRKEGQNVTLSCEQNLNHDAMYWYRQDPGQGLRLIYYSQIVNDFQKGDIAEGYSVSREKKESFPLTVTSAQKNPTAFYLCASSIVWTGKETQYFGPGTRLLVL.

The chain joins TRBV5-1 to TRBJ1-2; D is ambiguous. The V gene's germline CDR1 is SGHRS and CDR2 YFSETQ. Deletions cut 0 bases from V and 0 bases from J, with 6 bases between. This CDR3 has 14 amino acids. CDR3 sequence reads: CASSLDTPNYGYTF. Here the CDR3 DNA reads TGCGCCAGCAGCTTGGACACCCCTAACTATGGCTACACCTTC.

The chain joins TRBV5-1 to TRBJ1-2; TRBD1 might be the D (5 bases). Trimming pared 6 bases from V and 0 bases from J, leaving 12 bases between. The CDR3 is made up of 14 amino acids. The germline V gene has CDR1 SGHRS and CDR2 YFSETQ. The CDR3 DNA sequence: TGCGCCAGCATGCAAGGGACGGCTAACTATGGCTACACCTTC. Its translation: CASMQGTANYGYTF.

The J gene is TRBJ2-1, the V gene TRBV15, with D perhaps matching TRBD2 (6 bases). Per the germline V gene, CDR1 is LNHNV and CDR2 is YYDKDF (reference sequence). V dropped 8 bases and J dropped 0 bases, with 8 bases sitting between them. The CDR3 is 13 residues long. The chain's CDR3 is CATSTSSYNEQFF. The CDR3 DNA reads as TGTGCCACCTCGACTAGCTCCTACAATGAGCAGTTCTTC.

V is TRBV7-3 and J is TRBJ2-1; TRBD2 agrees at 7 bases. CDR1 SGHTA and CDR2 FQGTGA come from the germline V gene. This CDR3 has 15 residues. V lost 5 bases and J lost 1; bases outside the gene matches: 5. CDR3 sequence: CASSRGLSSYNEQFF. CDR3 nucleotide sequence: TGTGCCAGCAGCCGGGGACTATCGTCCTACAATGAGCAGTTCTTC.

The rearrangement links TRBV6-5 to TRBJ2-7, with 10 bases lining up with TRBD1. Looked up from germline, CDR1 is MNHEY and CDR2 is SVGAGI. The CDR3 contains 15 residues. V gave up 6 bases and J gave up 5 bases; unmatched junction bases: 10. The CDR3 loop reads CASRDQGQGIHEQYF. The CDR3 nucleotides read TGTGCCAGCAGAGATCAGGGACAGGGGATCCACGAGCAGTACTTC.

This clone was picked up one time. The chain recombines TRBV6-1 with TRBJ1-1; possibly TRBD1 for D (5 bases). V was pared by 1 base and J by 4 bases, with 13 bases between. The CDR3 is 15 residues long. Germline CDR1 is MNHNS and CDR2 is SASEGT. The CDR3 sequence is CASSEVGVMGTEAFF. CDR3 DNA: TGTGCCAGCAGTGAAGTAGGGGTGATGGGCACTGAAGCTTTCTTT.

The rearrangement joins TRBV27 to TRBJ2-7; 7 positions match TRBD2. The CDR3 is 14 residues long. Germline V gene data show CDR1 as MNHEY and CDR2 as SMNVEV (reference sequence). Trimming at V came to 6 bases and at J to 4 bases, leaving 9 bases not matched to a gene. As DNA, the CDR3 is TGTGCCAGCAGCCGAGCGGGGAGTGGTTACGAGCAGTACTTC. It translates to CASSRAGSGYEQYF.

J is TRBJ2-3 and V is TRBV6-5; D possibly corresponds to TRBD2 (5 bases). The CDR3 sequence is 15 residues long. The V end was cut by 4 bases, the J end by 1 base, with 12 bases between. The germline V gene encodes CDR1 MNHEY and CDR2 SVGAGI. DNA for the CDR3: TGTGCCAGCAGTTCTAGGACTTGGCGCACAGATACGCAGTATTTT. Translating it yields CASSSRTWRTDTQYF.

The chain carries TRBV6-1 and TRBJ2-1, with 12 bases matching TRBD2. Germline trimming cut 2 bases from V and 4 bases from J; bases unmatched to any gene: 0. Germline V gene sequence: CDR1 MNHNS, CDR2 SASEGT. This CDR3 has 15 residues. CDR3: CASSELAGGYNEQFF. The DNA of the CDR3 is TGTGCCAGCAGTGAACTAGCGGGAGGGTACAATGAGCAGTTCTTC.

The chain uses TRBV5-8 and TRBJ2-2, with 9 nucleotides matching TRBD2. Germline CDR1 is SGHTS and CDR2 is YDEGEE. This CDR3 comprises 16 residues. The V and J ends lost 0 bases and 4 bases, in that order; junction bases with no gene match: 4. Here the CDR3 DNA reads TGTGCCAGCAGCTTGGGGCGGGAGGGCCGCACCGGGGAGCTGTTTTTT. Its translation: CASSLGREGRTGELFF.

The J gene is TRBJ1-5, the V gene TRBV19, with TRBD1 as a possible D gene (5 bases). The V gene lost 4 bases and the J gene lost 7 bases, with 11 bases spanning the gap. CDR1 and CDR2 from the germline V gene are LNHDA and SQIVND (reference sequence). The length of the CDR3 is 13 residues. CDR3 residues: CASSTGNGQPQHF. CDR3 DNA sequence: TGTGCCAGTAGTACAGGGAATGGGCAGCCCCAGCATTTT.

This chain joins TRBV28 and TRBJ1-4; tentatively, D is TRBD1 (5 bases). The CDR3 length is 15 residues. With 4 bases removed from V and 4 bases from J, the gap between germline ends came to 13 bases. The germline gives CDR1 MDHEN, CDR2 SYDVKM. CDR3 nucleotide sequence: TGTGCCAGCAGTTCGCCGACAGTTCTTAATGAAAAACTGTTTTTT. As protein: CASSSPTVLNEKLFF.

The rearrangement joins TRBV7-2 to TRBJ2-7; D may be TRBD2 (6 bases). CDR1 SGHTA and CDR2 FQGNSA come from the germline V gene. This CDR3 is built from 18 residues. V lost 0 bases, J lost 0 bases, and 18 bases lay in between. CDR3 loop: CASSLAAGVAGFSYEQYF. DNA for the CDR3: TGTGCCAGCAGCTTAGCAGCGGGTGTGGCGGGCTTCTCCTACGAGCAGTACTTC.

The rearrangement joins TRBV19 to TRBJ1-5; D not resolved. The germline V gene has CDR1 LNHDA and CDR2 SQIVND (reference sequence). Trimming stripped 4 bases from V and 0 bases from J, with 10 bases between. The CDR3 totals 15 residues. The CDR3 region is CASSTGALSNQPQHF. Here the CDR3 DNA reads TGTGCCAGTAGTACAGGAGCCCTTAGCAATCAGCCCCAGCATTTT.

This clone appeared a single time. The V and J genes are TRBV7-2 and TRBJ1-1; D remains ambiguous. There are 13 residues in the CDR3. Germline V gene sequence: CDR1 SGHTA, CDR2 FQGNSA. V lost 3 bases and J lost 0, with 5 bases in between. The CDR3 DNA reads as TGTGCCAGCAGCTTTATCCTGAACACTGAAGCTTTCTTT. It encodes CASSFILNTEAFF.

The rearrangement joins TRBV7-9 to TRBJ1-2; 7 nucleotides line up with TRBD1. This CDR3 comprises 13 residues. The germline CDR1 and CDR2 sequences are SEHNR and FQNEAQ (reference sequence). After removal of 3 bases from V and 4 bases from J, the junction contained 2 bases not matched to a gene. This CDR3 reads CASSLEGAYGYTF. CDR3 in DNA: TGTGCCAGCAGCTTGGAGGGGGCCTATGGCTACACCTTC.

The chain carries TRBV29-1 and TRBJ1-5; D ambiguous. The V end lost 4 bases, the J end lost 2 bases, and 6 bases lay between the germline ends. CDR3 length: 12 residues. Germline V CDR1 and CDR2: SQVTM, ANQGSEA. The CDR3 loop reads CSVASRNQPQHF. The CDR3 DNA follows: TGCAGCGTTGCTAGCCGCAATCAGCCCCAGCATTTT.

The chain combines TRBV14 with TRBJ2-3, with a weak D call TRBD2 (6 bases). This CDR3 spans 16 amino acids. The germline CDR1 and CDR2 sequences are SGHDN and FVKESK. Trimming cost V 4 bases and J 2 bases, with 16 bases left between them. CDR3 bases: TGTGCCAGCAGCCTCCTGAGCGGGTTCATCACAGATACGCAGTATTTT. Protein: CASSLLSGFITDTQYF.

V and J are TRBV9 and TRBJ1-2; D is possibly TRBD1 (5 bases). The CDR3 consists of 14 residues. Germline CDR1 SGDLS, CDR2 YYNGEE. The V and J ends lost 7 bases and 0 bases respectively, with 13 bases between them. CDR3 DNA sequence: TGTGCCAGCTCCCCGGACACCTCTAACTATGGCTACACCTTC. Encoded protein: CASSPDTSNYGYTF.